These 27 T cell receptor beta chains share one sample of origin, sequenced in a study of beta chain features in type 1 diabetes. Study results and caveats: When Type 1 diabetes patients were examined, their TCRB CDR3s proved moderately but significantly shorter in all four CD4+ subsets.

Their specific antigens are unknown. Expressed TCRB transcripts were sequenced after all isolated RNA was converted to cDNA. Profiling relied on immunoSEQ multiplex PCR, and the TCRdb table lists in-frame clones only, not all of them. The table shows around 280,000 clones, with about 15% occurring only once. Specimen: naive CD4+ T cells from blood. These receptor sequences come from a man between 18 and 29 years old with type 1 diabetes.

The chain couples TRBV7-2 to TRBJ2-1, with D possibly matching TRBD2 (5 bases). Germline lookup yields CDR1 SGHTA and CDR2 FQGNSA. V dropped 4 bases and J dropped 5 bases, with 6 bases sitting between them. This CDR3 is 12 amino acids long. The CDR3 DNA follows: TGTGCCAGCAGCTGGGGAGACAATGAGCAGTTCTTC. Its protein is CASSWGDNEQFF. The full variable domain, in which reference TRBV7-2 and TRBJ2-1 provide the parts outside the CDR3, is GAGVSQSPSNKVTEKGKDVELRCDPISGHTALYWYRQSLGQGLEFLIYFQGNSAPDKSGLPSDRFSAERTGGSVSTLTIQRTQQEDSAVYLCASSWGDNEQFFGPGTRLTVL.

The genes are TRBV21-1 and TRBJ2-3; TRBD1 was called by the table and not checked on the DNA. TRBV21-1 is annotated as a pseudogene. CDR3 length: 16 amino acids. The CDR3 region has the DNA TGTGCCAGCAGGGGGGGACAGGGACGACCCACAGATACGCAGTATTTT. Translating it yields CASRGGQGRPTDTQYF.

In its sample, this clone was seen a few times. The genes are TRBV28 and TRBJ2-7; 10 nucleotides align to TRBD2. After removal of 7 bases from V and 5 bases from J, the junction contained 5 bases not matched to a gene. Germline-derived CDR1 and CDR2 are MDHEN and SYDVKM. The CDR3 is 13 amino acids. CDR3 sequence reads: CASITSGMNEQYF. The CDR3 coding sequence is TGTGCCAGCATCACTAGCGGGATGAACGAGCAGTACTTC.

The rearrangement joins TRBV12-5 to TRBJ1-1; 9 nucleotides agree with TRBD1. The germline gives CDR1 LGHNT, CDR2 FRNRAP. Losses at the gene ends were 1 base for V and 5 bases for J; bases not matched to a gene: 5. The CDR3 contains 15 residues. The CDR3 is CASGLDPGTGTEAFF. The DNA for the CDR3 is TGTGCTAGTGGTTTGGATCCTGGGACAGGGACTGAAGCTTTCTTT.

This chain connects TRBV19 to TRBJ2-3; 7 bases align to TRBD1. The CDR3 is 14 residues long. J was trimmed by 6 bases and V by 5 bases; bases with no gene match: 8. Germline V gene sequence: CDR1 LNHDA, CDR2 SQIVND (reference sequence). CDR3 residues: CASSDRAPRDTQYF. The CDR3 region has the DNA TGTGCCAGTAGTGACAGGGCTCCGAGGGATACGCAGTATTTT. Supplemented by reference TRBV19 and TRBJ2-3, the full variable domain reads DGGITQSPKYLFRKEGQNVTLSCEQNLNHDAMYWYRQDPGQGLRLIYYSQIVNDFQKGDIAEGYSVSREKKESFPLTVTSAQKNPTAFYLCASSDRAPRDTQYFGPGTRLTVL.

The genes are TRBV18 and TRBJ2-3; 7 nucleotides line up with TRBD1. CDR1 and CDR2 from the germline V gene are KGHSH and LQKENI. With 6 bases clipped from V and 4 bases from J, the junction kept 7 bases outside the gene matches. This CDR3 is built from 14 residues. This CDR3 is CASSIDRVSDTQYF. CDR3 bases: TGTGCCAGCTCTATCGACAGGGTTTCAGATACGCAGTATTTT.

The genes are TRBV29-1 and TRBJ2-1; D call uncertain. The germline gives CDR1 SQVTM, CDR2 ANQGSEA. The CDR3 has 12 residues. The germline V and J ends were trimmed by 8 bases and 4 bases, with 12 bases remaining between them. The CDR3 loop reads CSLTPLYNEQFF. Here the CDR3 DNA reads TGCAGCTTGACTCCACTATACAATGAGCAGTTCTTC.

V usage is TRBV11-2 and J usage is TRBJ2-5; TRBD2 matches at 9 bases. Germline CDR1 reads SGHAT; CDR2 reads FQNNGV. V shed 5 bases and J 4 bases; nucleotides not matched to a gene: 11. The CDR3 covers 16 residues. CDR3 in DNA: TGTGCCAGCAGCCCGAGCTTAGCGGGGGCGGGAGAGACCCAGTACTTC. Protein: CASSPSLAGAGETQYF.

This clone occurred a few times. The gene calls are TRBV7-6 and TRBJ2-3; unclear D gene. CDR1 is SGHVS and CDR2 is FNYEAQ in the germline V gene. This CDR3 has 13 amino acids. V was pared by 1 base and J by 3 bases, with 5 bases between. The CDR3 reads CASSLDLTDTQYF. The CDR3 region has the DNA TGTGCCAGCAGCTTAGATCTGACAGATACGCAGTATTTT. Variable domain in full (rest from reference TRBV7-6 and TRBJ2-3): GAGVSQSPRYKVTKRGQDVALRCDPISGHVSLYWYRQALGQGPEFLTYFNYEAQQDKSGLPNDRFSAERPEGSISTLTIQRTEQRDSAMYRCASSLDLTDTQYFGPGTRLTVL.

This clone was picked up a small number of times. In DNA form, the CDR3 reads TGCGCCAGCAGTTCGGACAGGGTAGGCACAGATACGCAGTATTTT. This encodes CASSSDRVGTDTQYF. The V and J genes are TRBV5-1 and TRBJ2-3, with 8 bases lining up with TRBD1. Losses at the gene ends were 5 bases for V and 1 base for J; bases not matched to a gene: 6. The CDR3 consists of 15 residues. CDR1 and CDR2 (germline): SGHRS, YFSETQ.

Regarding this clone: This same CDR3 is encoded by further DNA sequences in the sample. CDR3 nucleotides: TGCAGCGTTGCTAGACAGGGGTACGAGCAGTACTTC. Its protein product is CSVARQGYEQYF. This chain links TRBV29-1 with TRBJ2-7; 8 bases line up with TRBD1. The CDR3 length is 12 residues. Germline trimming cut 4 bases from V and 4 bases from J; bases unmatched to any gene: 3. CDR1 is SQVTM and CDR2 is ANQGSEA in the germline V gene.

The chain employs TRBV5-4 and TRBJ2-5, with D unclear. The CDR3 is 14 residues long. Germline CDR1 SGHNT, CDR2 YYREEE (reference sequence). V lost 2 bases and J lost 1, with 9 bases in between. CDR3 amino acids: CASSFQTFQETQYF. The CDR3 nucleotides read TGTGCCAGCAGCTTCCAGACATTCCAAGAGACCCAGTACTTC. Full variable domain (remainder filled in from reference TRBV5-4 and TRBJ2-5): ETGVTQSPTHLIKTRGQQVTLRCSSQSGHNTVSWYQQALGQGPQFIFQYYREEENGRGNFPPRFSGLQFPNYSSELNVNALELDDSALYLCASSFQTFQETQYFGPGTRLLVL.

The chain is built from TRBV28 and TRBJ2-7; TRBD2 matches at 8 bases. Germline V lookup: CDR1 MDHEN, CDR2 SYDVKM. V lost 6 bases, J lost 9 bases, and 22 bases stayed unmatched. This CDR3 spans 17 amino acids. The CDR3 sequence is CASRSRLTPGTRSAQYF. The CDR3 nucleotides read TGTGCCAGCAGGTCCCGACTCACGCCCGGGACTAGGTCAGCGCAGTACTTC.

J is TRBJ2-7 and V is TRBV6-5; TRBD1 agrees at 7 bases. The germline gives CDR1 MNHEY, CDR2 SVGAGI. J was trimmed by 2 bases and V by 0 bases; bases with no gene match: 1. This CDR3 has 14 residues. CDR3 protein: CASSYSGQTYEQYF. CDR3 sequence (DNA): TGTGCCAGCAGTTACTCGGGACAGACCTACGAGCAGTACTTC.

In this sample, this clone turned up a few times. CDR3 residues: CASSARQGRTEAFF. For the CDR3, the DNA is TGTGCCAGCAGCGCGAGACAGGGCCGCACTGAAGCTTTCTTT. This chain uses TRBV9 with TRBJ1-1; TRBD1 matches at 7 bases. The germline CDR1 and CDR2 sequences are SGDLS and YYNGEE. V lost 3 bases to trimming and J lost 4 bases; unmatched junction nucleotides: 6. This CDR3 has 14 amino acids.

The chain links TRBV6-1 to TRBJ1-1, with unresolved D. Per the germline V gene, CDR1 is MNHNS and CDR2 is SASEGT. The CDR3 contains 14 residues. Trimming stripped 7 bases from V and 1 base from J, with 13 bases between. The CDR3 DNA sequence: TGTGCCAGCACCCCCTACGTCACGAACACTGAAGCTTTCTTT. This encodes CASTPYVTNTEAFF.

This clone was counted between two and nine times. The V gene is TRBV7-2, the J gene TRBJ2-5; D remains ambiguous. V dropped 2 bases and J dropped 0 bases, with 7 bases sitting between them. The CDR3 runs 14 residues. Germline CDR1 SGHTA, CDR2 FQGNSA. The CDR3 coding sequence is TGTGCCAGCAGCTTAAACGGGTACCAAGAGACCCAGTACTTC. Protein product: CASSLNGYQETQYF.

The J gene is TRBJ2-7, the V gene TRBV30; no clear D. Germline lookup yields CDR1 GTSNPN and CDR2 SVGIG (reference sequence). Trimming pared 0 bases from V and 6 bases from J, leaving 12 bases between. This CDR3 region has 13 residues. The CDR3 DNA reads TGTGCCTGGAGTGTAGCCCGTTCGTCCGAGCAGTACTTC. It yields the protein CAWSVARSSEQYF.

This clone was seen only a few times. The rearrangement joins TRBV5-1 to TRBJ2-7, with D perhaps matching TRBD2 (5 bases). Trimming shortened V by 4 bases and J by 6 bases, and 14 bases separated the two germline ends. There are 13 residues in the CDR3. Germline CDR1 SGHRS, CDR2 YFSETQ. This CDR3 reads CASSRDPAAEQYF. CDR3 coding DNA: TGCGCCAGCAGCCGGGATCCTGCTGCCGAGCAGTACTTC.

This chain uses TRBV27 with TRBJ1-4; 8 bases line up with TRBD1. V lost 6 bases to trimming and J lost 6 bases; unmatched junction nucleotides: 6. The CDR3 has 14 residues. Looked up from germline, CDR1 is MNHEY and CDR2 is SMNVEV (reference sequence). CDR3 sequence reads: CASSRGRGYEKLFF. The DNA of the CDR3 is TGTGCCAGCAGCAGGGGGCGGGGGTATGAAAAACTGTTTTTT.

The chain combines TRBV23-1 with TRBJ2-4, with TRBD1 as a possible D gene (6 bases). TRBV23-1 is flagged as an ORF with uncertain function. V was pared by 4 bases and J by 8 bases, with 24 bases between. This CDR3 spans 17 amino acids. The DNA of the CDR3 is TGCGCCAGCAGTCGGCCGGACAGCGATCATAGGGCAGACATTCAGTACTTC. Its translation: CASSRPDSDHRADIQYF.

This chain links TRBV5-1 with TRBJ2-5, with TRBD2 identical over 12 bases. Germline trimming cut 6 bases from V and 4 bases from J; bases unmatched to any gene: 7. Germline V CDR1 and CDR2: SGHRS, YFSETQ. The CDR3 consists of 15 residues. This CDR3 reads CASTGTTSGRETQYF. The DNA for the CDR3 is TGCGCCAGCACCGGTACGACTAGCGGGAGAGAGACCCAGTACTTC.

This clone has just a few counts. This sequence joins TRBV5-1 and TRBJ2-3; a possible D gene is TRBD1 (6 bases). V lost 0 bases to trimming and J lost 10 bases, with 21 bases between them. Germline V gene sequence: CDR1 SGHRS, CDR2 YFSETQ. The CDR3 is 16 amino acids. DNA of the CDR3: TGCGCCAGCAGCTTGGAGCTTGAACAGGGTAGAAGGGCGCAGTATTTT. Protein product: CASSLELEQGRRAQYF. The full variable domain, rest sourced from reference TRBV5-1 and TRBJ2-3, is KAGVTQTPRYLIKTRGQQVTLSCSPISGHRSVSWYQQTPGQGLQFLFEYFSETQRNKGNFPGRFSGRQFSNSRSEMNVSTLELGDSALYLCASSLELEQGRRAQYFGPGTRLTVL.

This clone was seen more than once but under ten times. Other nucleotide sequences from this sample produce the same CDR3. This chain uses TRBV28 with TRBJ2-7; D not certain. Germline V gene data show CDR1 as MDHEN and CDR2 as SYDVKM. V shed 2 bases and J shed 4 bases, with 3 bases lying between them. The CDR3 length is 11 residues. CDR3 sequence reads: CASSLAYEQYF. The CDR3 nucleotides read TGTGCCAGCAGTTTAGCGTACGAGCAGTACTTC.

The rearrangement uses TRBV29-1 and TRBJ1-1; weak D call: TRBD1 (6 bases). Trimming took off 4 bases at V and 0 bases at J, with 15 bases between the two ends. This CDR3 comprises 15 residues. Germline V gene lookup returns CDR1 SQVTM and CDR2 ANQGSEA. CDR3 amino acids: CSVGTVQSMNTEAFF. The CDR3, as DNA: TGCAGCGTTGGGACAGTACAATCCATGAACACTGAAGCTTTCTTT.

This clone was seen more than once but under ten times. V and J are TRBV29-1 and TRBJ2-5; 10 bases fit TRBD2. Germline CDR1 and CDR2: SQVTM and ANQGSEA. The CDR3 has 16 residues. The CDR3 sequence: CSNLDRDSGGGETQYF. The DNA of the CDR3 is TGCAGTAATCTGGACAGGGACAGCGGGGGGGGAGAGACCCAGTACTTC.

The rearrangement links TRBV10-3 to TRBJ2-2; 7 bases line up with TRBD1. Per germline, CDR1 ENHRY and CDR2 SYGVKD. With V trimmed by 6 bases and J by 3 bases, 10 bases remained unmatched. The CDR3 contains 16 residues. In DNA form, the CDR3 reads TGTGCCATCAGGAATCCCGGGACAGACGACACCGGGGAGCTGTTTTTT. Translated: CAIRNPGTDDTGELFF.